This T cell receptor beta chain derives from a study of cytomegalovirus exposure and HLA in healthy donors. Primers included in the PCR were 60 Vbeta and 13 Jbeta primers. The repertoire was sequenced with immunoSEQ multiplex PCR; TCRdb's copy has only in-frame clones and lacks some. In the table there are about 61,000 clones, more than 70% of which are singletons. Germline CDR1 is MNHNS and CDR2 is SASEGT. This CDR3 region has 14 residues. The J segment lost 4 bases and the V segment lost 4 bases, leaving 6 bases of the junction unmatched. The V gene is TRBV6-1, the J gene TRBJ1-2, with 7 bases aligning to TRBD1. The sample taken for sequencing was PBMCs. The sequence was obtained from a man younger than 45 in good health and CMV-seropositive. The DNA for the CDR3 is TGTGCCAGCAGTGCGAGACGGGACAGCTATGGCTACACCTTC. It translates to CASSARRDSYGYTF.